This entry concerns a single T cell receptor (beta chain). Which antigen it targets is not known. Base quality data are lacking; no much larger clone is found one base away. This entry belongs to a study of blood T cell repertoires in COVID-19 (dated by TCRdb to 2018 to 2020). Context from the whole study: The collaborator samples originated in the United States, Italy and Spain and spanned the acute and convalescent phases of COVID-19. The samples were drawn from the first 160 participants of the ongoing ImmuneRACE study and from 950 to 1,500 subjects provided by 6 global collaborators. The dataset comprised deeply sampled blood TCRbeta repertoires from subjects exposed to, actively infected with, or recovered from COVID-19. A de-identified subject ID, COVID-19 status, age in years and sex were almost always included in the sample metadata. Where available, HLA class I and class II types were obtained from metadata supplied by the sample provider rather than from assay-based typing. The material from the prospective study consisted of cDNA or gDNA derived from T cells, B-cell-depleted T cells, or PBMCs. The repertoires were released in a freely available public database meant as a resource for research on the immune response to SARS-CoV-2. The investigation overall reported the following: Clinical and demographic metadata were provided uncurated, with the amount varying by source and participant.

Participants in the prospective study were enrolled through a virtual design, were aged 18 to 89 years, and lived in roughly 26 United States geographic areas. In the prospective study, cohorts were assigned on the basis of participant-reported clinical history obtained from a screening survey and a study questionnaire. For ImmuneRACE Cohort 3, a participant was defined as recovered based on two consecutive negative NP/OP PCR tests, clearance by a healthcare professional, or resolution of symptoms. Each participant in the prospective study had whole blood, serum and a nasopharyngeal or oropharyngeal swab collected by mobile phlebotomists. Over a roughly 2-month period, participants in the prospective study had the option of providing additional blood draws and questionnaires. Prospective study blood samples were shipped either frozen or at room temperature before DNA extraction. TCRbeta CDR3 regions were amplified from genomic DNA by means of the immunoSEQ Assay, a bias-controlled multiplex PCR. On the authors' methods: Within the assay, amplification of reference gene primers was used to estimate how many nucleated cells each sample contained. To quantify the absolute abundance of each unique TCRbeta CDR3 rearrangement, sequence reads were collapsed and filtered. For each sample, productive Simpson clonality was calculated by taking the square root of Simpson's diversity index across productive rearrangements. This immuneACCESS table, as held by TCRdb, lists in-frame sequences with V and J called but not all clones. Of the missing ones, under half trace to an unresolved V gene in checked studies; the others have no known cause. The V and J calls and clone size are taken from that table; D and trimming were inferred from the DNA. This sample holds more than 300,000 clones; 88% were observed only once. Of the sample, 1.2% is held by the ten largest clones.

V loses 4 bases, J loses 6 bases, and the germline ends lie 15 bases apart. In the germline V gene (reference sequence), CDR1 corresponds to LNHDA and CDR2 to SQIVND. The CDR3 runs 14 residues from the cysteine to the phenylalanine. The CDR3 DNA has 42 bases and is translated from base 1. The V gene is TRBV19 and the J gene is TRBJ1-2, with the D gene not confidently named. Input material: PBMCs or T cells enriched from blood (not recorded which). The source of this sequence is a woman aged 18-29 years who had recovered from COVID-19. The CDR3 region: CASSTRRERNGYTF. The nucleotide sequence reads TGTGCCAGTAGTACCCGTAGGGAGCGGAATGGCTACACCTTC.